These 25 T cell receptor beta chains share one sample of origin, sequenced in a study of cytomegalovirus exposure and HLA in healthy donors. The PCR used 60 Vbeta and 13 Jbeta primers. Data came from immunoSEQ multiplex PCR; TCRdb stores just in-frame clones and leaves some out. The sample includes about 160,000 clones, roughly 82% of them seen just once. The sequenced sample consisted of PBMCs. The receptors come from a girl between 5 and 17 years old in good health and CMV-seropositive.

This sequence joins TRBV4-1 and TRBJ2-2; D uncertain. This CDR3 contains 15 residues. Germline V gene sequence: CDR1 MGHRA, CDR2 YSYEKL. Trimming pared 0 bases from V and 6 bases from J, leaving 11 bases between. The CDR3 here is CASSQEGRKAGELFF. The CDR3 DNA sequence: TGCGCCAGCAGCCAAGAAGGCAGGAAGGCCGGGGAGCTGTTTTTT.

This clone has more than one count but fewer than ten. This rearrangement joins TRBV19 to TRBJ1-2, with a weak D call TRBD1 (6 bases). The germline V gene has CDR1 LNHDA and CDR2 SQIVND (reference sequence). The CDR3 consists of 14 residues. Deletions cut 3 bases from V and 5 bases from J, with 13 bases between. CDR3 region: CASSMTGRRYGYTF. As DNA, the CDR3 is TGTGCCAGTAGTATGACAGGTCGGAGGTATGGCTACACCTTC.

The V call is TRBV4-3, the J call TRBJ2-5, with 7 bases that match TRBD1. Germline-derived CDR1 and CDR2 are LGHNA and YSLEER. V was pared by 3 bases and J by 9 bases, with 10 bases of the junction left unmatched. The CDR3 contains 14 residues. The CDR3: CASSQDSGGLAQYF. CDR3 nucleotide sequence: TGCGCCAGCAGCCAGGACTCAGGGGGATTGGCCCAGTACTTC.

A remark on this clone: At one of its ends the junction is not consistent with the germline gene, which may arise from a read error. This chain connects TRBV2 to TRBJ2-1; D remains ambiguous. The CDR3 totals 14 residues. Germline assignment: CDR1 SNHLY and CDR2 FYNNEI. The CDR3 protein is CASGDLSSYNEQFF. CDR3 nucleotide sequence: TGTGCCAGCGGTGACCTTAGCTCCTACAATGAGCAGTTCTTC.

This clone came up a few times. This chain joins TRBV6-5 and TRBJ1-1, with a weak D call TRBD1 (5 bases). V lost 0 bases and J 5 bases, leaving 7 bases between the germline ends. The CDR3 contains 13 residues. Per the germline V gene, CDR1 is MNHEY and CDR2 is SVGAGI. The CDR3 DNA follows: TGTGCCAGCAGTTACTCGACAGCTACTGAAGCTTTCTTT. It translates to CASSYSTATEAFF.

The chain recombines TRBV6-1 with TRBJ2-5; 13 bases are a match to TRBD2. The CDR3 extends over 15 amino acids. V was pared by 10 bases and J by 5 bases, with 10 bases of the junction left unmatched. Germline loops: CDR1 MNHNS, CDR2 SASEGT. The DNA for the CDR3 is TGTGCCACCTGCAGGACTAGCGGGAGACAGGAGACCCAGTACTTC. Amino acids: CATCRTSGRQETQYF.

The chain carries TRBV5-4 and TRBJ1-2; 7 bases agree with TRBD1. This CDR3 is built from 18 residues. V lost 4 bases to trimming and J lost 1 base; unmatched junction nucleotides: 16. Germline lookup yields CDR1 SGHNT and CDR2 YYREEE (reference sequence). CDR3 bases: TGTGCCAGCAGCCTGGGTTCAGTTTCAGGGGGTCGTAACTATGGCTACACCTTC. Translating it yields CASSLGSVSGGRNYGYTF.

V gene TRBV18 combines with J gene TRBJ2-1; 13 bases are a match to TRBD2. CDR1 and CDR2 (germline): KGHSH, LQKENI. V dropped 6 bases and J dropped 12; count of bases not matched to a gene: 8. The CDR3 is 14 amino acids. Here the CDR3 DNA reads TGTGCCAGCTCCGGGACTAGCGGGGCCAGCGGGCAGTTCTTC. Amino acids: CASSGTSGASGQFF.

This clone was counted a few times. J is TRBJ2-1 and V is TRBV11-2, with 11 bases that match TRBD2. CDR1 is SGHAT, CDR2 FQNNGV, per germline. The CDR3 has 15 residues. V lost 3 bases to trimming and J lost 6 bases; unmatched junction nucleotides: 4. The DNA of the CDR3 is TGTGCCAGCAGCTTGACTAGCGGGACTTTCAATGAGCAGTTCTTC. Translating gives CASSLTSGTFNEQFF.

The genes are TRBV10-3 and TRBJ2-7; 11 bases fit TRBD1. Unmatched junction bases numbered 4, after V lost 8 bases and J lost 7 bases. CDR3 length: 12 residues. CDR1 ENHRY and CDR2 SYGVKD come from the germline V gene. The CDR3 reads CAIGTGGDEQYF. The CDR3 bases are TGTGCCATCGGGACAGGGGGAGATGAGCAGTACTTC.

The chain links TRBV27 to TRBJ1-1; a possible D gene is TRBD1 (5 bases). Germline values: CDR1 MNHEY, CDR2 SMNVEV (reference sequence). The CDR3 runs 13 residues. Trimming left V 6 bases short and J 1 base short, with 9 bases between. The CDR3 region is CASRGVENTEAFF. For the CDR3, the DNA is TGTGCCAGCAGAGGGGTGGAGAACACTGAAGCTTTCTTT.

CDR3 amino acids: CASTQDTFNQPQHF. In DNA form, the CDR3 reads TGTGCCAGCACCCAGGACACTTTCAATCAGCCCCAGCATTTT. The rearrangement joins TRBV7-9 to TRBJ1-5, with D maybe TRBD1 (5 bases). CDR1 and CDR2 (germline): SEHNR, FQNEAQ (reference sequence). The V and J ends lost 7 bases and 3 bases respectively, with 13 bases between them. The CDR3 covers 14 residues.

V is TRBV4-1 and J is TRBJ2-1, with 12 bases that match TRBD2. CDR3 size: 18 residues. Per germline, CDR1 MGHRA and CDR2 YSYEKL. V lost 0 bases, J lost 4 bases, and 7 bases stayed unmatched. CDR3 nucleotide sequence: TGCGCCAGCAGCCAAGAGAGGTGGACTAGCGGGAAATACAATGAGCAGTTCTTC. Translating it yields CASSQERWTSGKYNEQFF.

This chain joins TRBV27 and TRBJ1-1; 8 nucleotides line up with TRBD1. V lost 1 base and J lost 6; bases outside the gene matches: 4. This CDR3 contains 14 residues. Germline assignment: CDR1 MNHEY and CDR2 SMNVEV (reference sequence). The CDR3 region has the DNA TGTGCCAGCAGTTTATACGACAGGGGCGCTGAAGCTTTCTTT. This codes for CASSLYDRGAEAFF.

This clone was seen a handful of times. The CDR3 sequence is CASSWGQGATGYTF. CDR3 sequence (DNA): TGCGCCAGCAGCTGGGGACAGGGGGCAACGGGCTACACCTTC. The chain has TRBV5-1 and TRBJ1-2, with 12 positions matching TRBD1. The CDR3 covers 14 residues. Germline values: CDR1 SGHRS, CDR2 YFSETQ. The trim removed 3 bases at V and 8 bases at J, leaving 5 bases unmatched.

This clone was detected a few times. The V call is TRBV7-9, the J call TRBJ2-7; tentative D call: TRBD1 (6 bases). With 2 bases removed from V and 5 bases from J, the gap between germline ends came to 16 bases. This CDR3 is 15 amino acids long. Germline values: CDR1 SEHNR, CDR2 FQNEAQ (reference sequence). DNA of the CDR3: TGTGCCAGCAGCTTAAGACAGGACCTGAACGACGAGCAGTACTTC. Protein: CASSLRQDLNDEQYF.

The CDR3 is CASSGAGRMDTQYF. CDR3 nucleotides: TGTGCCAGCAGTGGAGCGGGCCGGATGGATACGCAGTATTTT. The chain combines TRBV6-5 with TRBJ2-3, with D maybe TRBD2 (6 bases). The ends were cut back, 5 bases at V and 6 bases at J, with 15 bases in the middle. CDR1 and CDR2 (germline): MNHEY, SVGAGI. The CDR3 totals 14 residues.

The chain employs TRBV18 and TRBJ2-7; a weak D match, TRBD1 (6 bases). Trimming took off 3 bases at V and 2 bases at J, with 11 bases between the two ends. The length of the CDR3 is 14 residues. Germline CDR1 is KGHSH and CDR2 is LQKENI. The CDR3 DNA is TGTGCCAGCTCACCGGGCGGACAGCCCTACGAGCAGTACTTC. Translated, it gives CASSPGGQPYEQYF.

V is TRBV7-3 and J is TRBJ2-1, with 7 bases fitting TRBD1. Germline CDR1 is SGHTA and CDR2 is FQGTGA. The CDR3 extends over 14 amino acids. The ends lost 6 bases at V and 8 bases at J; junction bases unmatched: 10. CDR3 nucleotide sequence: TGTGCCAGCAGGCAATCACAGGGGTTCGATGAGCAGTTCTTC. Residues: CASRQSQGFDEQFF.

This clone was recorded only once. The chain uses TRBV9 and TRBJ1-1; D gene ambiguous. CDR3 size: 13 residues. V lost 1 base and J 5 bases, leaving 9 bases between the germline ends. Germline CDR1 is SGDLS and CDR2 is YYNGEE. CDR3 sequence reads: CASSVRGGTEAFF. CDR3 nucleotides: TGTGCCAGCAGCGTACGGGGAGGGACTGAAGCTTTCTTT.

The rearrangement uses TRBV4-3 and TRBJ1-1; the match to TRBD1 covers 12 bases. The CDR3 spans 13 residues. Germline V gene lookup returns CDR1 LGHNA and CDR2 YSLEER. V shed 3 bases and J 10 bases; nucleotides not matched to a gene: 3. The CDR3 bases are TGCGCCAGCAGCCATAGGGACAGGGGGCGAGCTTTCTTT. This sequence encodes CASSHRDRGRAFF.

This clone showed up just a few times. The rearrangement links TRBV9 to TRBJ2-1, with 10 bases fitting TRBD2. The CDR3 consists of 17 residues. From germline, CDR1 is SGDLS and CDR2 YYNGEE. The trim removed 2 bases at V and 3 bases at J, leaving 8 bases unmatched. The CDR3 is CASSVGAGTSVYNEQFF. The DNA of the CDR3 is TGTGCCAGCAGCGTGGGCGCCGGGACTAGCGTCTACAATGAGCAGTTCTTC.

The chain employs TRBV2 and TRBJ2-7; 11 bases fit TRBD2. After removal of 6 bases from V and 5 bases from J, the junction contained 18 bases not matched to a gene. CDR3 size: 18 residues. Germline lookup yields CDR1 SNHLY and CDR2 FYNNEI. CDR3 region: CASRWTLYLAGGFNEQYF. The CDR3 DNA reads TGTGCCAGCAGATGGACCTTGTACCTAGCGGGGGGTTTTAACGAGCAGTACTTC.

For this clone: The junction differs from germline at one of its ends, possibly a read error. DNA of the CDR3: TGTGCCCGGAGCGGGACAGCTAACTATGGCTACACCTTC. It translates to CARSGTANYGYTF. V gene TRBV30 combines with J gene TRBJ1-2, with 7 bases that match TRBD1. Germline loops: CDR1 GTSNPN, CDR2 SVGIG (reference sequence). There are 13 residues in the CDR3. The entire variable domain, with the rest obtained from reference TRBV30 and TRBJ1-2, is as follows: SQTIHQWPATLVQPVGSPLSLECTVEGTSNPNLYWYRQAAGRGLQLLFYSVGIGQISSEVPQNLSASRPQDRQFILSSKKLLLSDSGFYLCARSGTANYGYTFGSGTRLTVV.

The rearrangement uses TRBV14 and TRBJ1-2; 11 bases fit TRBD1. This CDR3 contains 16 residues. Trimming removed 3 bases from V and 5 bases from J; junction bases left unmatched: 8. Germline lookup yields CDR1 SGHDN and CDR2 FVKESK. The DNA of the CDR3 is TGTGCCAGCAGCCACACTTGGGACAGGGGGTATTATGGCTACACCTTC. As protein: CASSHTWDRGYYGYTF.